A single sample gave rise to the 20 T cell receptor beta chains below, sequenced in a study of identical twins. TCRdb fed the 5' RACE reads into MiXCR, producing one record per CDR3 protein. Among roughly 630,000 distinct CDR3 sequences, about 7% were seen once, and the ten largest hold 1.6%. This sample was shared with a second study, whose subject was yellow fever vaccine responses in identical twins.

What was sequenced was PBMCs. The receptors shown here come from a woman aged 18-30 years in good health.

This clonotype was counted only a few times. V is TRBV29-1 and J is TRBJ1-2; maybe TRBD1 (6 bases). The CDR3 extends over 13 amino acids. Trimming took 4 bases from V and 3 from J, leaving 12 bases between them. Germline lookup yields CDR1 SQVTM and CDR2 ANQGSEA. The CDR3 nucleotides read TGCAGCGTTGTATCAGGGGCGGACTATGGCTACACCTTC. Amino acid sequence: CSVVSGADYGYTF.

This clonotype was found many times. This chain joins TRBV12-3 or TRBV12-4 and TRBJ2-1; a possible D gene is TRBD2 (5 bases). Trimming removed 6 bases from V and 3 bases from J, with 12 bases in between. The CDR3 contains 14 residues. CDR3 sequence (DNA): TGTGCCAGCAGCCCGGGGAGTGGCTACAATGAGCAGTTCTTC. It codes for CASSPGSGYNEQFF.

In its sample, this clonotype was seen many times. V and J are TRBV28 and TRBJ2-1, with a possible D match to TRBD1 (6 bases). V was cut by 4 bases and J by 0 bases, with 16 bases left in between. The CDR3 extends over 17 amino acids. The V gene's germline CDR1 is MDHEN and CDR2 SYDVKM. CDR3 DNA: TGTGCCAGCAGTTCTAGTTCGAGGGGGACCTCCTACAATGAGCAGTTCTTC. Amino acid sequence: CASSSSSRGTSYNEQFF.

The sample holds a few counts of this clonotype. Written as DNA, the CDR3 is TGCGCCAGCAGCTTGGTCGGGGCAGAACAAGAGACCCAGTACTTC. It codes for CASSLVGAEQETQYF. V and J are TRBV5-1 and TRBJ2-5; possibly TRBD1 or TRBD2 for D (5 bases each). Trimming left V 0 bases short and J 2 bases short, with 11 bases between. The CDR3 consists of 15 residues. Per germline, CDR1 SGHRS and CDR2 YFSETQ.

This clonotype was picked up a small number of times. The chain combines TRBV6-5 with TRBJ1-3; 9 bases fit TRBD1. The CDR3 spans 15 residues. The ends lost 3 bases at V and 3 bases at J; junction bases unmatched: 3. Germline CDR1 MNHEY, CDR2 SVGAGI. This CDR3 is CASSYGTGSGNTIYF. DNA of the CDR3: TGTGCCAGCAGTTATGGGACAGGGAGTGGAAACACCATATATTTT.

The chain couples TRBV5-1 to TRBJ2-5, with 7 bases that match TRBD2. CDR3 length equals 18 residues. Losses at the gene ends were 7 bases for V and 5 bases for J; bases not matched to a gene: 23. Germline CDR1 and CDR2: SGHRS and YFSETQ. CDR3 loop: CASGSGLAAPPRGETQYF. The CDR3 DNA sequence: TGCGCCAGCGGGTCAGGGCTAGCGGCACCTCCACGAGGGGAGACCCAGTACTTC. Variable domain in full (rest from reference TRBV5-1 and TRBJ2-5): KAGVTQTPRYLIKTRGQQVTLSCSPISGHRSVSWYQQTPGQGLQFLFEYFSETQRNKGNFPGRFSGRQFSNSRSEMNVSTLELGDSALYLCASGSGLAAPPRGETQYFGPGTRLLVL.

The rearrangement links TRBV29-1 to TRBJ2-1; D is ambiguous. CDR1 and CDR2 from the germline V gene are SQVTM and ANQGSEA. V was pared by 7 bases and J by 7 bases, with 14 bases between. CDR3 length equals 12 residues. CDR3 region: CSALGAVNEQFF. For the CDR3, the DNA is TGCAGCGCCTTAGGCGCAGTAAATGAGCAGTTCTTC.

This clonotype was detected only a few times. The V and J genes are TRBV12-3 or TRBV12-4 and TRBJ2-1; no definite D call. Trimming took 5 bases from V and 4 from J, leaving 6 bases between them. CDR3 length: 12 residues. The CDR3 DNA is TGTGCCAGCAGTGCCCTGTACAATGAGCAGTTCTTC. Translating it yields CASSALYNEQFF.

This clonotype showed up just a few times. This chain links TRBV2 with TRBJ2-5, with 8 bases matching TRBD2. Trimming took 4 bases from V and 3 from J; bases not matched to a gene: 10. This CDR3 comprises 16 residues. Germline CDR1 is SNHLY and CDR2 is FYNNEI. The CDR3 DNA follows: TGTGCCAGCAGTGGGACCGGTAGCGGGGCAAAAGAGACCCAGTACTTC. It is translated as CASSGTGSGAKETQYF.

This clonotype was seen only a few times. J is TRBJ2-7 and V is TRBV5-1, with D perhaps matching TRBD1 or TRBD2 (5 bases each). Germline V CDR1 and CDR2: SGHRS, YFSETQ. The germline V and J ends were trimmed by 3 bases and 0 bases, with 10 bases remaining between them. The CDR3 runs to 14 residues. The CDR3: CASSWDGSSYEQYF. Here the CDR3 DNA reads TGCGCCAGCAGCTGGGACGGTAGCTCCTACGAGCAGTACTTC.

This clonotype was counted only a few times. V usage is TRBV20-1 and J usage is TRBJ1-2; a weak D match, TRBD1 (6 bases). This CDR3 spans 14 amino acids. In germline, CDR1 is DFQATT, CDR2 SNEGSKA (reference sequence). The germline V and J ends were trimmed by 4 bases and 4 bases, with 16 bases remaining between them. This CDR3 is CSAKEQGATYGYTF. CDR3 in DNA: TGCAGTGCTAAAGAACAGGGAGCGACCTATGGCTACACCTTC.

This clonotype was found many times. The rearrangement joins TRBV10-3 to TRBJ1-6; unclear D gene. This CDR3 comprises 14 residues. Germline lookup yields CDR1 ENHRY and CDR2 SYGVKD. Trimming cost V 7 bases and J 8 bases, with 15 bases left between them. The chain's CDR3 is CAIKGSGNHSPLHF. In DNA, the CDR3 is TGTGCCATCAAGGGCAGCGGAAACCATTCACCCCTCCACTTT.

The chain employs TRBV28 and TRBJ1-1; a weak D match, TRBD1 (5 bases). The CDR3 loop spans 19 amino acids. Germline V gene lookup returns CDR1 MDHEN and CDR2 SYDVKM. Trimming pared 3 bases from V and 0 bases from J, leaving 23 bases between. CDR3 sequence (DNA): TGTGCCAGCAGTTTTCACCCCCTGACGGGACCGATGATGAACACTGAAGCTTTCTTT. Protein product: CASSFHPLTGPMMNTEAFF.

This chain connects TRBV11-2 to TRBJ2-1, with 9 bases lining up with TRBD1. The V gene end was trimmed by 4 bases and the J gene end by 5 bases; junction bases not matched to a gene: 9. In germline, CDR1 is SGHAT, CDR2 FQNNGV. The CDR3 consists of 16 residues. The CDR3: CASSSVGTGFDNEQFF. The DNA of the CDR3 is TGTGCCAGCAGCTCCGTAGGGACAGGGTTTGACAATGAGCAGTTCTTC.

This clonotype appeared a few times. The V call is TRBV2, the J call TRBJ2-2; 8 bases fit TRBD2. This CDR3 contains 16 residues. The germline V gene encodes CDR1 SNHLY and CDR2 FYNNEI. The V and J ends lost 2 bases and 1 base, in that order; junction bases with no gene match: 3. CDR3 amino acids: CASSEYGGENTGELFF. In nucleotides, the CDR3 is TGTGCCAGCAGTGAATACGGGGGGGAGAACACCGGGGAGCTGTTTTTT. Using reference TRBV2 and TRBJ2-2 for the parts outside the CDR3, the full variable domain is EPEVTQTPSHQVTQMGQEVILRCVPISNHLYFYWYRQILGQKVEFLVSFYNNEISEKSEIFDDQFSVERPDGSNFTLKIRSTKLEDSAMYFCASSEYGGENTGELFFGEGSRLTVL.

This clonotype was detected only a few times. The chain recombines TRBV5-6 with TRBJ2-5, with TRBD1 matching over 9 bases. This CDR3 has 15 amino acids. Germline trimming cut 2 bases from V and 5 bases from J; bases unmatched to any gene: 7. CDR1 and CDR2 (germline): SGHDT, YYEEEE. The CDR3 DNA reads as TGTGCCAGCAGCTTAGCGGACAGGGGAGTCGAGACCCAGTACTTC. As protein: CASSLADRGVETQYF.

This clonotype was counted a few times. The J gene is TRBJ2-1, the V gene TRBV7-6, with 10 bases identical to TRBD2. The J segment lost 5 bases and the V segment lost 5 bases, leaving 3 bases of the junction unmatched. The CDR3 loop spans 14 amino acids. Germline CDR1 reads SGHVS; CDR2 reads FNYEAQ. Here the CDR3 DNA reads TGTGCCAGCAGCAATAGCGGGGGGCACAATGAGCAGTTCTTC. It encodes CASSNSGGHNEQFF.

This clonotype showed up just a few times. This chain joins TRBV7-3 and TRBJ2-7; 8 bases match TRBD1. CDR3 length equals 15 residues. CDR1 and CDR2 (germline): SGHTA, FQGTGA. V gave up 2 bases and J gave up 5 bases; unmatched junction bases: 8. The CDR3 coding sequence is TGTGCCAGCAGCTTATCAGGGGGCGATTTCCACGAGCAGTACTTC. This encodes CASSLSGGDFHEQYF.

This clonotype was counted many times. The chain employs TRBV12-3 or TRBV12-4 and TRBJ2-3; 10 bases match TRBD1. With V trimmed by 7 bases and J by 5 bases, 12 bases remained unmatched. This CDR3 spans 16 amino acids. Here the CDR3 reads CASTPLGTGVRDTQYF. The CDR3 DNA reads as TGTGCCAGCACCCCCTTAGGGACAGGGGTCAGAGATACGCAGTATTTT.

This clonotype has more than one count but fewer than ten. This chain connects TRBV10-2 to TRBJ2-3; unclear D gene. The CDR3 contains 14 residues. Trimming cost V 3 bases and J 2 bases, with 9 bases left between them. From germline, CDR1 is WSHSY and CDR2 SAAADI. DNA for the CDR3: TGCGCCAGCAGTGACTGGCAGGTCACAGATACGCAGTATTTT. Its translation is CASSDWQVTDTQYF.